A selection of T cell receptor beta chains follows, all from one sample in a study of technical replicates of blood from a few donors. The data were produced by immunoSEQ multiplex PCR, yet TCRdb's version contains in-frame clones alone and is incomplete. Of tens of thousands of clones in the sample, about 95% were seen once. Sequences were obtained from PBMCs. These TCRs come from a human donor in good health. Some clones in this sample may be carry-over from other donors' samples. Each CDR3 is given with its conserved first and last residue. D genes are given only for firm matches. Clone size is stated in some rows and not others, as once, few, many or a class when expanded.

V gene	D gene	clone size	J gene	CDR3 DNA	CDR3 protein
TRBV13	NA	NA	TRBJ2-2	TGTGCCAGCAGCCCGACAGAGAACACCGGGGAGCTGTTTTTT	CASSPTENTGELFF
TRBV4-2	NA	NA	TRBJ2-7	TGTGCCAGCAGCCACCCGACACAGGCTTATACCTACGAGCAGTACTTC	CASSHPTQAYTYEQYF
TRBV4-2	NA	NA	TRBJ2-5	TGTGCCAGCGGGGAGGGGGGCCAAGAGACCCAGTACTTC	CASGEGGQETQYF
TRBV14	TRBD1	NA	TRBJ2-5	TGTGCCAGCAGCCGGTACAGGGGGCTTGAGACCCAGTACTTC	CASSRYRGLETQYF
TRBV25-1	TRBD1	once	TRBJ1-1	TGTGCCAGCAGCTCAACAGGGGACCCCCACACTGAAGCTTTCTTT	CASSSTGDPHTEAFF
TRBV7-2	NA	NA	TRBJ2-6	TGTGCCAGCAGCTCCGGGAGCTCTGGGGCCAACGTCCTGACTTTC	CASSSGSSGANVLTF
TRBV6-6	TRBD2	NA	TRBJ2-1	TGTGCCAGCAGCTACGGCGGACTAGCTCCCACTTTGGAGCAGTTCTTC	CASSYGGLAPTLEQFF
TRBV6-6	TRBD1	NA	TRBJ2-2	TGTGCCAGCAGTTCCAAAGGGACAGGGGGACCCGGGGAGCTGTTTTTT	CASSSKGTGGPGELFF
TRBV2	NA	NA	TRBJ2-7	TGTGCCAGCAGTGTTCAACAGGCCTACGAGCAGTACTTC	CASSVQQAYEQYF
TRBV7-9	NA	once	TRBJ1-1	TGTGCCAGCAGCCCCCGGGAGGCCCCTGAAGCTTTCTTT	CASSPREAPEAFF
TRBV7-4	NA	NA	TRBJ2-6	TGTGCCAGCAGCCTCAGGGGTTACCGCTCTGGGGCCAACGTCCTGACTTTC	CASSLRGYRSGANVLTF
TRBV4-3	TRBD1	once	TRBJ2-7	TGCGCCAGCAGCCCAAGACAGGGCTACGAGCAGTACTTC	CASSPRQGYEQYF
TRBV7-9	TRBD2	NA	TRBJ2-1	TGTGCCAGCAGCCGGACTAGCGATTACAATGAGCAGTTCTTC	CASSRTSDYNEQFF
TRBV7-2	NA	NA	TRBJ1-1	TGTGCCAGTGCCATTTCCAGGGACACTGAAGCTTTCTTT	CASAISRDTEAFF
TRBV7-9	NA	NA	TRBJ2-7	TGTGCCAGCAGCTCCCAGGGCTACGAGCAGTACTTC	CASSSQGYEQYF
TRBV29-1	NA	NA	TRBJ1-2	TGCAGCGTTGGAATTGAGGGCTACACCTTC	CSVGIEGYTF
TRBV2	NA	NA	TRBJ1-1	TGTGCCGGAACGAGAGGACAGAACACTGAAGCTTTCTTT	CAGTRGQNTEAFF
TRBV12-5	TRBD1	NA	TRBJ1-2	TGTGCTAGTGGTACGGGACAGGGGAACTATGGCTACACCTTC	CASGTGQGNYGYTF
TRBV7-3	TRBD2	NA	TRBJ2-1	TGTGCCAGCAGCCTAGCGGCCAGCTCCTACAATGAGCAGTTCTTC	CASSLAASSYNEQFF
TRBV28	TRBD2	NA	TRBJ2-1	TGTGCCAGCAGTTTAGGCGGGAGTGGGTACAATGAGCAGTTCTTC	CASSLGGSGYNEQFF
TRBV5-1	NA	NA	TRBJ2-3	TGCGCCAGCAGCGGCACAGATACGCGGTATTTT	CASSGTDTRYF
TRBV5-4	TRBD1	NA	TRBJ2-1	TGTGCCAGCAGCCCTGGACAGGGAGGCAATGAGCAGTTCTTC	CASSPGQGGNEQFF
TRBV25-1	NA	NA	TRBJ1-2	TGTGCCAGCAGTGAAACCTGGGGCGGCTCCCGAGGTGGCTACACCTTC	CASSETWGGSRGGYTF
TRBV7-9	TRBD1	once	TRBJ2-5	TGTGCCAGCAGCCTCGGACAGGGGGCGGGTGAGACCCAGTACTTC	CASSLGQGAGETQYF
TRBV4-1	NA	NA	TRBJ2-3	TGCGCCAGCAGCCAAGTATGGACAGAGGGATCAGATACGCAGTATTTT	CASSQVWTEGSDTQYF
TRBV30	NA	once	TRBJ1-6	TGTGCCTGGAGGCCCGGTGATTCACCCCTCCACTTT	CAWRPGDSPLHF
TRBV27	TRBD1	NA	TRBJ2-1	TGTGCCAGCAGGTTAAGTCTCGGACAGGGGGACTACAATGAGCAGTTCTTC	CASRLSLGQGDYNEQFF
TRBV2	TRBD1	NA	TRBJ1-2	TGTGCCAGCAGTAATCGGGACAGGGCGCTCCGTGGCGATGGCTACACCTTC	CASSNRDRALRGDGYTF
TRBV7-8	NA	few	TRBJ1-1	TGTGCCAGCAGCTTAAACCCCAGGAACACTGAAGCTTTCTTT	CASSLNPRNTEAFF
TRBV5-6	NA	NA	TRBJ1-2	TGTGCCAGCAGCTTGGATAGGGGGTACTATGGCTACACCTTC	CASSLDRGYYGYTF
TRBV16	NA	NA	TRBJ1-1	TGTGCCAGCAGCCGTTCTACAGGGTCTAACACTGAAGCTTTCTTT	CASSRSTGSNTEAFF
TRBV9	TRBD2	once	TRBJ2-1	TGTGCCAGCAGCCCGACTAGCGGGGGGTACAATGAGCAGTTCTTC	CASSPTSGGYNEQFF
TRBV4-1	TRBD2	NA	TRBJ2-3	TGCGCCAGCAGCCAAGATCAAACAGCGGGGGGGCGGGCTGGTACAGATACGCAGTATTTT	CASSQDQTAGGRAGTDTQYF
TRBV5-1	TRBD1	NA	TRBJ1-5	TGCGCCAGCAGCTTGACAGGGGCTGGCAATCAGCCCCAGCATTTT	CASSLTGAGNQPQHF
TRBV5-4	TRBD1	NA	TRBJ1-2	TGTGCCAGCAGCCCTTCCGACAGGGTCGGACACACCTTC	CASSPSDRVGHTF
TRBV9	NA	NA	TRBJ1-2	TGTGCCAGCAGCGCCTGGACAGCGAACTATGGCTACACCTTC	CASSAWTANYGYTF
TRBV11-2	NA	NA	TRBJ1-6	TGTGCCAGCAGCTTATTTCGTAGTCTTAATTCACCCCTCCACTTT	CASSLFRSLNSPLHF
TRBV4-2	TRBD2	NA	TRBJ2-1	TGTGCCAGCAGCCAAGTAGCGGGGGGCGGGGGTGAGCAGTTCTTC	CASSQVAGGGGEQFF
TRBV9	TRBD1	NA	TRBJ2-7	TGTGCCAGCAGCGCAAGGCAGGGGGTAGAGCAGTACTTC	CASSARQGVEQYF
TRBV5-4	TRBD2	NA	TRBJ2-3	TGTGCCAGCAGCTCGGGACTAGCGGACACAGATACGCAGTATTTT	CASSSGLADTDTQYF
TRBV7-8	NA	NA	TRBJ1-1	TGTGCCAGCAGCCTAATAGGTAGAGGGACTGAAGCTTTCTTT	CASSLIGRGTEAFF
TRBV7-3	TRBD1	NA	TRBJ2-5	TGTGCCAGCAGCTTATATGGGACAGCGGCGGAGACCCAGTACTTC	CASSLYGTAAETQYF
TRBV7-9	TRBD1	NA	TRBJ2-7	TGTGCCAGCAGCTTGGACAGGGCGGCCTACGAGCAGTACTTC	CASSLDRAAYEQYF
TRBV6-1	NA	NA	TRBJ1-2	TGTGCCAGCAGACAACTCCTAGGAGGTGGCTACACCTTC	CASRQLLGGGYTF
TRBV10-3	NA	NA	TRBJ1-5	TGTGCCACAGGGTATGGGCAGGGGAATCCCAACAATCAGCCCCAGCATTTT	CATGYGQGNPNNQPQHF
TRBV27	NA	NA	TRBJ2-2	TGTGCCAGCACCTTTTCGTACGGAGGTACCGGGGAGCTGTTTTTT	CASTFSYGGTGELFF
TRBV27	TRBD1	NA	TRBJ1-5	TGTGCCAGCAGTTTTCGGACAGGGGCTCAGCCCCAGCATTTT	CASSFRTGAQPQHF
TRBV4-2	NA	NA	TRBJ1-6	TGTGCCAGCAGCCAAGGTGGAGGGAATAATTCACCCCTCCACTTT	CASSQGGGNNSPLHF
TRBV29-1	TRBD1	NA	TRBJ1-1	TGCAGCGTTGCCCCGGGACAGCTGAACACTGAAGCTTTCTTT	CSVAPGQLNTEAFF
TRBV19	NA	NA	TRBJ1-3	TGTGCCAGTCGAACGGGGGGAAACACCATATATTTT	CASRTGGNTIYF
TRBV27	NA	NA	TRBJ1-2	TGTGCCAGCAGTTTAGGCCTCAACTATGGCTACACCTTC	CASSLGLNYGYTF
TRBV19	NA	NA	TRBJ2-1	TGTGCCAGTAGCGAAACAGGGTTCGATGAGCAGTTCTTC	CASSETGFDEQFF
TRBV9	TRBD1	NA	TRBJ2-7	TGTGCCAGCAGCGGCGGGACAGGGGTCCGCTACGAGCAGTACTTC	CASSGGTGVRYEQYF
TRBV5-4	NA	NA	TRBJ2-7	TGTGCCAGCAGCTTGGGGGACAACTCCTACGAGCAGTACTTC	CASSLGDNSYEQYF
TRBV6-4	TRBD2	NA	TRBJ2-3	TGTGCCAGCCAGCGGGGGGTCTACCATCACACAGATACGCAGTATTTT	CASQRGVYHHTDTQYF